The 12 T cell receptor beta chains below come from one sample, sequenced in a study of metastatic and nonmetastatic thyroid tumors. TCRdb ran MiXCR on the PCR reads. Altogether tens of thousands of clones are present, roughly 13% being singletons, with the ten largest covering 13% to 15%. All patients were untreated before thyroid surgery. The source material was blood. The receptors were sampled from a female donor with papillary thyroid cancer or a benign thyroid nodule (not recorded which). Some clones in this sample may be carry-over from other donors' samples.

This clone was seen ten or more times. The V call is TRBV3-1, the J call TRBJ1-1; D unresolved. V gave up 4 bases and J gave up 4 bases, with 10 bases separating them. Germline V gene lookup returns CDR1 LGHDT and CDR2 YNNKEL (reference sequence). The length of the CDR3 is 13 residues. CDR3 nucleotide sequence: TGTGCCAGCAGCCCACTCCGGGGCACTGAAGCTTTCTTT. Translated: CASSPLRGTEAFF.

This chain uses TRBV11-1 with TRBJ1-1; D call uncertain. From germline, CDR1 is SGHAT and CDR2 FQDESV (reference sequence). V was cut by 7 bases and J by 0 bases, with 18 bases left in between. CDR3 length: 16 residues. CDR3 DNA sequence: TGTGCCAGCATCGGCGGGCAGGCGAGGGTGAACACTGAAGCTTTCTTT. Its translation is CASIGGQARVNTEAFF.

This clone showed up many times. V and J are TRBV28 and TRBJ1-1, with D hard to call. The CDR3 has 11 amino acids. Germline V lookup: CDR1 MDHEN, CDR2 SYDVKM. V was clipped by 2 bases and J by 8 bases, with 6 bases between them. The CDR3, as DNA: TGTGCCAGCAGTTTAACGCAGGAAGCTTTCTTT. Its translation is CASSLTQEAFF.

The table lists this clone with many counts. The chain employs TRBV30 and TRBJ2-1; D not resolved. Germline CDR1 is GTSNPN and CDR2 is SVGIG (reference sequence). This CDR3 spans 15 amino acids. V was cut by 5 bases and J by 2 bases, with 16 bases left in between. Here the CDR3 reads CAWGRRANTYNEQFF. CDR3 sequence (DNA): TGTGCCTGGGGGCGACGGGCTAACACCTACAATGAGCAGTTCTTC.

This clone was detected ten times or more. This sequence joins TRBV25-1 and TRBJ2-7; TRBD2 might be the D (6 bases). V was shortened by 3 bases and J by 2 bases, with 11 bases between the two germline ends. The CDR3 spans 14 residues. Germline values: CDR1 MGHDK, CDR2 SYGVNS. CDR3: CASSDLGGTYEQYF. Written as DNA, the CDR3 is TGTGCCAGCAGTGATCTGGGGGGTACCTACGAGCAGTACTTC.

This clone came up a few times. V and J are TRBV6-8 and TRBJ2-7, with 7 nucleotides matching TRBD1. J was trimmed by 3 bases and V by 8 bases; bases with no gene match: 10. The germline V gene encodes CDR1 MNHGY and CDR2 SAAAGT. This CDR3 is 14 amino acids long. The CDR3 DNA follows: TGTGCCAGCGGCTCCCCACAGGGGATCTACGAGCAGTACTTC. This gives the protein CASGSPQGIYEQYF.

This clone was recorded many times. This chain links TRBV5-6 with TRBJ2-7; 8 bases fit TRBD1. The CDR3 has 14 amino acids. Germline CDR1 and CDR2: SGHDT and YYEEEE. Germline trimming cut 3 bases from V and 4 bases from J; bases unmatched to any gene: 6. CDR3 region: CASSSDRASYEQYF. DNA of the CDR3: TGTGCCAGCAGCTCGGACAGGGCTTCATACGAGCAGTACTTC.

The gene calls are TRBV2 and TRBJ2-7; D remains unclear. The germline V and J ends were trimmed by 5 bases and 0 bases, with 8 bases remaining between them. CDR1 and CDR2 (germline): SNHLY, FYNNEI. CDR3 size: 13 residues. The CDR3 coding sequence is TGTGCCAGCAGTAGTTCAAGCTCCTACGAGCAGTACTTC. It codes for CASSSSSSYEQYF.

This clone was seen at least ten times. The V gene is TRBV15, the J gene TRBJ2-7, with 9 bases lining up with TRBD2. The junction had 13 bases not matched to a gene; V was cut back by 4 bases and J by 6 bases. The CDR3 sequence is 16 residues long. CDR1 is LNHNV, CDR2 YYDKDF, per germline (reference sequence). The CDR3 region is CATSNTLSGTSPEQYF. CDR3 coding DNA: TGTGCCACCAGCAACACCCTGTCCGGGACTAGCCCCGAGCAGTACTTC.

This clone has a count of ten or more. The chain combines TRBV5-1 with TRBJ2-7; possibly TRBD1 for D (6 bases). Germline V gene data show CDR1 as SGHRS and CDR2 as YFSETQ. V gave up 4 bases and J gave up 2 bases, with 13 bases separating them. There are 14 residues in the CDR3. In DNA, the CDR3 is TGCGCCAGCAGCCAAGCCCGGGACACCTACGAGCAGTACTTC. Its translation is CASSQARDTYEQYF.

This clone was seen repeatedly, ten times or more. The chain combines TRBV20-1 with TRBJ1-2, with D hard to call. The CDR3 is 13 residues long. CDR1 and CDR2 (germline): DFQATT, SNEGSKA (reference sequence). V gave up 4 bases and J gave up 0 bases, with 9 bases separating them. CDR3 sequence: CSATADTNYGYTF. CDR3 bases: TGCAGTGCTACCGCAGACACTAACTATGGCTACACCTTC.

At least ten counts were recorded for this clone. It may be a read error: a sequence one base away is much more abundant. The rearrangement uses TRBV27 and TRBJ2-7; weak D call: TRBD1 (5 bases). From germline, CDR1 is MNHEY and CDR2 SMNVEV (reference sequence). V lost 5 bases to trimming and J lost 5 bases, with 19 bases between them. The CDR3 contains 15 residues. CDR3 amino acids: CASSMALQGIHEQYF. The CDR3 DNA sequence: TGTGCCAGCAGTATGGCCCTCCAGGGAATCCACGAGCAGTACTTC.